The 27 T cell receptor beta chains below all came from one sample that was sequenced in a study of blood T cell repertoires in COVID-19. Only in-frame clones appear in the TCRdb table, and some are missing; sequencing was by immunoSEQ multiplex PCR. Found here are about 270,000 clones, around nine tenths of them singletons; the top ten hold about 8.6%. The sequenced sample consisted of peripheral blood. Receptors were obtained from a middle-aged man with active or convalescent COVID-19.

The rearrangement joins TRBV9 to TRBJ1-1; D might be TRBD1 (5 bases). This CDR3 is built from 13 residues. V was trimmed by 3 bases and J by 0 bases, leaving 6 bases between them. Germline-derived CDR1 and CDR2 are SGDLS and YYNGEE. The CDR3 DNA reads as TGTGCCAGCAGCGAAGGGGTGAACACTGAAGCTTTCTTT. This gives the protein CASSEGVNTEAFF.

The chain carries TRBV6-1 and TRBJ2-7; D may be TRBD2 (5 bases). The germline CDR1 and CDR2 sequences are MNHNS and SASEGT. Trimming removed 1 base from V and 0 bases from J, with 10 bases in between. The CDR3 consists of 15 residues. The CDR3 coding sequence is TGTGCCAGCAGTGAAGGTGGAGCGGACTCCTACGAGCAGTACTTC. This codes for CASSEGGADSYEQYF.

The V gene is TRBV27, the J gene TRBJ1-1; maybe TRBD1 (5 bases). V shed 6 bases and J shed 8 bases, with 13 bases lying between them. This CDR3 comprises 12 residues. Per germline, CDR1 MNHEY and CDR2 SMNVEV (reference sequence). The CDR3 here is CASSSGGGEAFF. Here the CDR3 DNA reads TGTGCCAGCAGCTCGGGGGGAGGGGAAGCTTTCTTT.

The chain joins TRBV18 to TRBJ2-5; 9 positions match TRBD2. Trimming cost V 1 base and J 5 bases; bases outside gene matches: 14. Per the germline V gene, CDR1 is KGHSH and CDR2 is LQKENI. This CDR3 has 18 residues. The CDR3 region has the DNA TGTGCCAGCTCACCACGGGGGACCACAACTAGCGGGTGGGAGACCCAGTACTTC. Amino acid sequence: CASSPRGTTTSGWETQYF. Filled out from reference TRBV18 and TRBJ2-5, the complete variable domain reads NAGVMQNPRHLVRRRGQEARLRCSPMKGHSHVYWYRQLPEEGLKFMVYLQKENIIDESGMPKERFSAEFPKEGPSILRIQQVVRGDSAAYFCASSPRGTTTSGWETQYFGPGTRLLVL.

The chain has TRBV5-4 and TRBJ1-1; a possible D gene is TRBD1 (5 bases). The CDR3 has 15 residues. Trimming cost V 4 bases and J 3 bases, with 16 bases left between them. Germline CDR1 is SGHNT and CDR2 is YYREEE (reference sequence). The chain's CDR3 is CASSRSGGSDTEAFF. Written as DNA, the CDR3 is TGTGCCAGCAGCCGGTCCGGGGGGTCGGACACTGAAGCTTTCTTT.

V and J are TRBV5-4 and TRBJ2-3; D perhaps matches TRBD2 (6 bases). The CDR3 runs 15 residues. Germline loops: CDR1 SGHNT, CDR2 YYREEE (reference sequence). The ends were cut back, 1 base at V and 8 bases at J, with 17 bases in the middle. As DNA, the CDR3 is TGTGCCAGCAGCTTGTGGGACTCCCACCCGGGTACGCAGTATTTT. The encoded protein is CASSLWDSHPGTQYF.

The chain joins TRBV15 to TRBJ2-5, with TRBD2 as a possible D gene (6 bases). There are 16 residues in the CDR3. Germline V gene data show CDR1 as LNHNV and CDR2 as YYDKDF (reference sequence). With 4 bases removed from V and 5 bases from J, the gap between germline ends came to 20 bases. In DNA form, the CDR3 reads TGTGCCACCAGCACAGGAATCGCGGGAATGTTGGAGACCCAGTACTTC. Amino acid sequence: CATSTGIAGMLETQYF.

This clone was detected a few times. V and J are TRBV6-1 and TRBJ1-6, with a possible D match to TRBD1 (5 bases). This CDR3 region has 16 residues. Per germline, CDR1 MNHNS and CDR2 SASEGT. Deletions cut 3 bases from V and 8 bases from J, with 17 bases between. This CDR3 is CASSENEAGNYSPLHF. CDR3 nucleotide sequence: TGTGCCAGCAGTGAGAATGAGGCAGGGAACTATTCACCCCTCCACTTT.

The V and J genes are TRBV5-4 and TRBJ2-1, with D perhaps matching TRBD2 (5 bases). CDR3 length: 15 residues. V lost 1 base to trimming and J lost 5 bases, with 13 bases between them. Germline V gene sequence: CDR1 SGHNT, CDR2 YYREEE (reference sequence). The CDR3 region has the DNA TGTGCCAGCAGCTTGAAGCGGACCCTAGACAATGAGCAGTTCTTC. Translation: CASSLKRTLDNEQFF.

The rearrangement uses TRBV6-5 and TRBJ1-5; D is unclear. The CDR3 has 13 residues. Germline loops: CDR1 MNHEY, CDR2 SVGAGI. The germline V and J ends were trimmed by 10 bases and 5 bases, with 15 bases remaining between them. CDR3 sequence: CAIMDFIDQPQHF. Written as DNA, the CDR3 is TGTGCCATTATGGACTTCATAGATCAGCCCCAGCATTTT.

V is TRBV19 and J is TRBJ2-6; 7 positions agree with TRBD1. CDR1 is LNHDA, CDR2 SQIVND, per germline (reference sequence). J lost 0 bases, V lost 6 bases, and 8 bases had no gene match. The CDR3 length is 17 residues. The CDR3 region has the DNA TGTGCCAGTAGCTCACCGGGACAGAACTCTGGGGCCAACGTCCTGACTTTC. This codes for CASSSPGQNSGANVLTF.

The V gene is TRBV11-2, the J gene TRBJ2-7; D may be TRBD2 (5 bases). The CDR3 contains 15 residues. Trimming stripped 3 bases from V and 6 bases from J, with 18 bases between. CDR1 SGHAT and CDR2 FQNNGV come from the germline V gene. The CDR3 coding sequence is TGTGCCAGCAGCTTCAGTACTAGTGAGGTTGCCGAGCAGTACTTC. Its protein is CASSFSTSEVAEQYF.

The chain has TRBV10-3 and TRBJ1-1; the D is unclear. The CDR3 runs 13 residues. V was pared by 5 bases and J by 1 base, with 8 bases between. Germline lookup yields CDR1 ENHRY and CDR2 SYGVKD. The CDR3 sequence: CAISSGENTEAFF. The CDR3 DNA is TGTGCCATCAGTTCCGGGGAGAACACTGAAGCTTTCTTT.

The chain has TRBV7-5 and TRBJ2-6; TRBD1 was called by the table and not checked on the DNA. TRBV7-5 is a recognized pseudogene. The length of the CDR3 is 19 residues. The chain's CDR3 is CVRSSYTGTGAAGANVLTF. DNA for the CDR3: TGTGTCAGAAGCTCATACACGGGGACAGGGGCTGCTGGGGCCAACGTCCTGACTTTC.

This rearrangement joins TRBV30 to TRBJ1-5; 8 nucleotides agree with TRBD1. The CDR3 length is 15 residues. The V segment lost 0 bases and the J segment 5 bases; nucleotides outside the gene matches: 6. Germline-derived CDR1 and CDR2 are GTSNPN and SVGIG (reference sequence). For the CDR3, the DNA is TGTGCCTGGAGTGTAACCAGGGGGCTGTATCAGCCCCAGCATTTT. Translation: CAWSVTRGLYQPQHF.

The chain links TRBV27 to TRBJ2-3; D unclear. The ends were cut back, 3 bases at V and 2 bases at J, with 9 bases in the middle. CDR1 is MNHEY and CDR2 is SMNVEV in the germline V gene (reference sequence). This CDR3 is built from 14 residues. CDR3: CASSFDSYTDTQYF. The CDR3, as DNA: TGTGCCAGCAGTTTCGACTCGTACACAGATACGCAGTATTTT.

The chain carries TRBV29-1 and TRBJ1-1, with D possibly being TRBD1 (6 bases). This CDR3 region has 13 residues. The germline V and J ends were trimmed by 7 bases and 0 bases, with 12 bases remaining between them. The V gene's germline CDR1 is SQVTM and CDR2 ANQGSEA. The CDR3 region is CSAATGMNTEAFF. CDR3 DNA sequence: TGCAGCGCCGCGACAGGCATGAACACTGAAGCTTTCTTT.

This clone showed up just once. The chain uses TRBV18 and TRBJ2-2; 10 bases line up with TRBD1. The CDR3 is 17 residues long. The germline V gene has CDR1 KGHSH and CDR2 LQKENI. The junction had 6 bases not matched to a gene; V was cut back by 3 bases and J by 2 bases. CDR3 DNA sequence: TGTGCCAGCTCACCCCAGGGACAGGGGACTAACACCGGGGAGCTGTTTTTT. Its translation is CASSPQGQGTNTGELFF. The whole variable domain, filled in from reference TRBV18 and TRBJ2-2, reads NAGVMQNPRHLVRRRGQEARLRCSPMKGHSHVYWYRQLPEEGLKFMVYLQKENIIDESGMPKERFSAEFPKEGPSILRIQQVVRGDSAAYFCASSPQGQGTNTGELFFGEGSRLTVL.

Written as DNA, the CDR3 is TGTGCCAGCAGCCCATATGCAGGGAACGATAAAGCTGAAGCTTTCTTT. Its protein product is CASSPYAGNDKAEAFF. The chain employs TRBV7-3 and TRBJ1-1; the D gene is possibly TRBD1 (5 bases). There are 16 residues in the CDR3. With 5 bases removed from V and 6 bases from J, the gap between germline ends came to 22 bases. Germline CDR1 and CDR2: SGHTA and FQGTGA.

CDR3 DNA sequence: TGTGCCAGTAGTATAAAATTCCTGACCGGGGAGCTGTTTTTT. This encodes CASSIKFLTGELFF. The chain is built from TRBV19 and TRBJ2-2; D not resolved. CDR1 LNHDA and CDR2 SQIVND come from the germline V gene (reference sequence). The ends were cut back, 2 bases at V and 5 bases at J, with 9 bases in the middle. The CDR3 is made up of 14 amino acids.

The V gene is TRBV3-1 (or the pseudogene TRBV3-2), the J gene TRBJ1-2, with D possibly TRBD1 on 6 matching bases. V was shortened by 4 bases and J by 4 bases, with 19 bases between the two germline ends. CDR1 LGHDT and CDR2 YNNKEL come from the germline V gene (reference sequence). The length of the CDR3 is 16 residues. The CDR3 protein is CASSPPRQGLSYGYTF. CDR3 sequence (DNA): TGTGCCAGCAGCCCCCCCCGGCAGGGGCTCAGCTATGGCTACACCTTC.

CDR3 protein: CASARGQMSSYNEQFF. CDR3 coding DNA: TGTGCCAGCGCCCGGGGACAGATGAGCTCCTACAATGAGCAGTTCTTC. The rearrangement joins TRBV6-6 to TRBJ2-1; TRBD1 aligns across 7 bases. CDR1 is MNHNY, CDR2 SVGAGI, per germline (reference sequence). The V segment lost 8 bases and the J segment 0 bases; nucleotides outside the gene matches: 10. This CDR3 region has 16 residues.

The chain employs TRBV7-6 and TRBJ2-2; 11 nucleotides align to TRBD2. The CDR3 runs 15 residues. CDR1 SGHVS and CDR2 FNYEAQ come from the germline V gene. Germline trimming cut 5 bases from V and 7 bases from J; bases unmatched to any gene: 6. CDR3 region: CASSLLAGDGGELFF. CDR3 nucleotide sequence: TGTGCCAGCAGCCTACTAGCGGGAGATGGCGGGGAGCTGTTTTTT.

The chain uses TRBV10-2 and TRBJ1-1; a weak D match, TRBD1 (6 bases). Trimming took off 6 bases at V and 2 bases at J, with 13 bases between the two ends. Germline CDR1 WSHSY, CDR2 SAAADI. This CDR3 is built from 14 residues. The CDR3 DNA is TGCGCCAGCAGCGCCCAAGGGGGTAACACTGAAGCTTTCTTT. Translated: CASSAQGGNTEAFF.

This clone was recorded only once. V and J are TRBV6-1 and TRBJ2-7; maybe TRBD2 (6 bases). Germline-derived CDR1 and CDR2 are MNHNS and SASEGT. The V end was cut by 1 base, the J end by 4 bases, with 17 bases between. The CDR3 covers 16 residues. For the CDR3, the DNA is TGTGCCAGCAGTGAAGGCCCCAGACTAGGAGGATACGAGCAGTACTTC. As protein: CASSEGPRLGGYEQYF.

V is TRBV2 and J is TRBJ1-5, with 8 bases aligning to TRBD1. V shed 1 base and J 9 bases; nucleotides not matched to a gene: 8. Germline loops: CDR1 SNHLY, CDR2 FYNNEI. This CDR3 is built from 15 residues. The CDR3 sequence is CASSEEDRALRPQHF. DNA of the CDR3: TGTGCCAGCAGTGAAGAGGACAGGGCCTTGAGGCCCCAGCATTTT.

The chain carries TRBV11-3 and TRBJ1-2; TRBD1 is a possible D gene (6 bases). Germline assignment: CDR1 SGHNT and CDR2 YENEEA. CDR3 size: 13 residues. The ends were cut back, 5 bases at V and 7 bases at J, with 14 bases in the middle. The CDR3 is CASSPGGTGGYTF. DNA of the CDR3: TGTGCCAGCAGCCCTGGGGGCACCGGTGGCTACACCTTC.